This is a list of T cell receptor beta chains from one sample in a study of T cell responses to AZD1222 COVID-19 vaccine. TCRdb's table, derived via immunoSEQ multiplex PCR, lists solely in-frame clones and lacks some. The sample contains some 22,000 clones, approximately 82% of which appear only once. The material sequenced was peripheral blood, taken on day 0 of AZD1222 vaccination. The receptors were gathered from an adult in good health. Both conserved end residues are part of each CDR3. D genes are given only for firm matches. The size field is filled for only some rows; it gives once, few, many or a size class.

size	V	J	D	CDR3	DNA
.	TRBV11-2	TRBJ2-7	TRBD1	CASSAPGQEGRSSYEQYF	TGTGCCAGCAGCGCGCCGGGACAGGAAGGCCGGAGCTCCTACGAGCAGTACTTC
once	TRBV28	TRBJ1-4	.	CASSLMGGDEKLFF	TGTGCCAGCAGTTTAATGGGTGGAGATGAAAAACTGTTTTTT
medium-sized	TRBV3-1/TRBV3-2	TRBJ2-7	.	CASSWTRSSYEQYF	TGTGCCAGCAGCTGGACCAGGAGTTCCTACGAGCAGTACTTC
few	TRBV12-3/TRBV12-4	TRBJ2-2	TRBD1	CATTGVGGELFF	TGTGCCACTACAGGGGTTGGCGGGGAGCTGTTTTTT
.	TRBV7-2	TRBJ1-5	.	CASSLDRDSNQPQHF	TGTGCCAGCAGCTTAGATCGAGATAGCAATCAGCCCCAGCATTTT
.	TRBV12-3/TRBV12-4	TRBJ2-5	.	CASSSGHGETQYF	TGTGCCAGCAGTTCTGGACATGGAGAGACCCAGTACTTC
.	TRBV9	TRBJ2-2	.	CASSVEPNTGELFF	TGTGCCAGCAGCGTAGAACCGAACACCGGGGAGCTGTTTTTT
.	TRBV6-5	TRBJ1-1	.	CASSYGWGIEAFF	TGTGCCAGCAGTTACGGGTGGGGGATTGAAGCTTTCTTT
.	TRBV18	TRBJ2-3	TRBD1	CASSKGQGSTDTQYF	TGTGCCAGCTCAAAAGGACAGGGTAGCACAGATACGCAGTATTTT
.	TRBV6-5	TRBJ2-1	TRBD1	CASSYDIGQVPFF	TGTGCCAGCAGTTACGACATCGGACAGGTCCCGTTCTTC
few	TRBV7-2	TRBJ1-4	TRBD1	CASSPDRGNEKLFF	TGTGCCAGCAGCCCCGACAGGGGTAATGAAAAACTGTTTTTT
once	TRBV2	TRBJ1-5	TRBD1	CASVAQGGQPQHF	TGTGCCAGCGTAGCACAGGGGGGCCAGCCCCAGCATTTT
few	TRBV7-3	TRBJ2-1	TRBD2	CASSSSRGGSSYNEQFF	TGTGCCAGCAGCTCCTCCCGGGGGGGGAGCTCCTACAATGAGCAGTTCTTC
.	TRBV7-3	TRBJ2-2	.	CASSIHTGELFF	TGTGCCAGCAGCATACACACCGGGGAGCTGTTTTTT
.	TRBV28	TRBJ2-1	TRBD2	CASSFGKRGSNEQFF	TGTGCCAGCAGTTTTGGGAAGCGGGGGTCTAATGAGCAGTTCTTC
.	TRBV19	TRBJ1-6	.	CASSEGLPLHF	TGTGCCAGTAGTGAAGGGCTTCCCCTCCACTTT
.	TRBV18	TRBJ1-3	.	CASSPGRQSGNTIYF	TGTGCCAGCTCACCCGGACGTCAATCTGGAAACACCATATATTTT
.	TRBV5-4	TRBJ2-7	.	CASSPVTTGPYGRGEYEQYF	TGTGCCAGCAGCCCAGTTACGACAGGACCGTACGGGAGAGGTGAGTACGAGCAGTACTTC
.	TRBV5-4	TRBJ2-2	.	CASSLGQDPNTGELFF	TGTGCCAGCAGCTTGGGACAGGATCCGAACACCGGGGAGCTGTTTTTT
.	TRBV28	TRBJ2-2	.	CASSLPPVGKTGELFF	TGTGCCAGCAGTTTACCACCAGTCGGAAAAACCGGGGAGCTGTTTTTT
.	TRBV5-6	TRBJ1-1	.	CASSTVGDWNTEAFF	TGTGCCAGCAGCACCGTTGGGGATTGGAACACTGAAGCTTTCTTT
.	TRBV7-8	TRBJ1-3	.	CASSEAGQSGNTIYF	TGTGCCAGCAGCGAGGCCGGACAATCTGGAAACACCATATATTTT
once	TRBV9	TRBJ2-2	.	CASSVGDRSTGELFF	TGTGCCAGCAGCGTAGGAGACCGATCCACCGGGGAGCTGTTTTTT
.	TRBV19	TRBJ1-6	.	CASSFGGEHSPLHF	TGTGCCAGTAGTTTCGGGGGTGAACATTCACCCCTCCACTTT
.	TRBV4-3	TRBJ1-5	.	CASSQEPDQPQHF	TGCGCCAGCAGCCAAGAGCCGGATCAGCCCCAGCATTTT
once	TRBV3-1/TRBV3-2	TRBJ1-6	.	CASSLPVVGRGGNSPLHF	TGTGCCAGCAGCCTCCCAGTGGTGGGAAGGGGAGGTAATTCACCCCTCCACTTT
.	TRBV10-3	TRBJ2-7	.	CAIKSEGSDYEQYF	TGTGCCATCAAAAGTGAGGGGTCAGACTACGAGCAGTACTTC
.	TRBV7-3	TRBJ1-3	.	CASSTNSLSGNTIYF	TGTGCCAGCAGCACCAACAGCCTTTCTGGAAACACCATATATTTT
.	TRBV6-5	TRBJ2-5	.	CASSRDIGGRTQYF	TGTGCCAGCAGTCGGGACATCGGCGGGCGGACCCAGTACTTC
few	TRBV4-3	TRBJ1-2	.	CASSQDPLAVNYGYTF	TGCGCCAGCAGCCAAGATCCTTTAGCAGTTAACTATGGCTACACCTTC
few	TRBV29-1	TRBJ2-1	.	CSVEDNGQSYNEQFF	TGCAGCGTTGAAGATAATGGACAGTCCTACAATGAGCAGTTCTTC
.	TRBV5-1	TRBJ2-7	TRBD1	CASSPTGQGAFEQYF	TGCGCCAGCAGCCCGACCGGACAGGGGGCGTTCGAGCAGTACTTC
once	TRBV19	TRBJ2-5	.	CASSMGGVGGQTQYF	TGTGCCAGTAGTATGGGGGGAGTGGGCGGTCAGACCCAGTACTTC
.	TRBV5-6	TRBJ2-2	.	CASSPFTSWTGELFF	TGTGCCAGCAGCCCCTTCACATCGTGGACCGGGGAGCTGTTTTTT
.	TRBV19	TRBJ2-7	TRBD2	CASSYGASGSYEQYF	TGTGCCAGTTCTTACGGGGCTAGCGGGTCCTACGAGCAGTACTTC
.	TRBV7-3	TRBJ2-1	TRBD2	CASRQGEREGSEQFF	TGTGCCAGCAGGCAGGGCGAGCGGGAGGGGTCTGAGCAGTTCTTC
.	TRBV3-1/TRBV3-2	TRBJ2-7	.	CASSQSVGRAYEQYF	TGTGCCAGCAGCCAATCCGTAGGCAGGGCTTACGAGCAGTACTTC
few	TRBV5-4	TRBJ2-7	TRBD2	CASSLGRTSGSYEQYF	TGTGCCAGCAGCTTGGGCCGGACTAGCGGGAGCTACGAGCAGTACTTC
few	TRBV28	TRBJ1-5	.	CASAQEGGGRQPQHF	TGTGCCAGCGCTCAGGAGGGGGGAGGTCGGCAGCCCCAGCATTTT
.	TRBV9	TRBJ2-3	TRBD2	CASSVIGGADTQYF	TGTGCCAGCAGCGTCATTGGGGGGGCAGATACGCAGTATTTT
.	TRBV6-5	TRBJ2-5	.	CASSYGTSLEETQYF	TGTGCCAGCAGTTACGGTACTAGTCTTGAAGAGACCCAGTACTTC
.	TRBV3-1/TRBV3-2	TRBJ1-3	TRBD1	CASSRDSSGNTIYF	TGTGCCAGCAGCCGGGACAGCTCTGGAAACACCATATATTTT
.	TRBV3-1/TRBV3-2	TRBJ2-3	TRBD2	CASRERGSTDTQYF	TGTGCCAGCAGAGAGCGGGGGAGCACAGATACGCAGTATTTT
.	TRBV7-9	TRBJ1-5	TRBD1	CASSLVGQGLSNQPQHF	TGTGCCAGCAGCTTAGTAGGACAGGGACTTAGCAATCAGCCCCAGCATTTT
.	TRBV5-1	TRBJ1-2	TRBD1	CASSLTGEGANYGYTF	TGCGCCAGCAGCTTGACAGGGGAGGGGGCTAACTATGGCTACACCTTC
.	TRBV2	TRBJ2-3	.	CATWDGDFTDTQYF	TGTGCCACTTGGGACGGAGATTTCACAGATACGCAGTATTTT
.	TRBV6-1	TRBJ2-5	.	CASSEAGGRETQYF	TGTGCCAGCAGTGAAGCGGGTGGTAGGGAGACCCAGTACTTC
few	TRBV9	TRBJ2-1	.	CASSTPDDEQFF	TGTGCCAGCAGCACCCCGGACGATGAGCAGTTCTTC